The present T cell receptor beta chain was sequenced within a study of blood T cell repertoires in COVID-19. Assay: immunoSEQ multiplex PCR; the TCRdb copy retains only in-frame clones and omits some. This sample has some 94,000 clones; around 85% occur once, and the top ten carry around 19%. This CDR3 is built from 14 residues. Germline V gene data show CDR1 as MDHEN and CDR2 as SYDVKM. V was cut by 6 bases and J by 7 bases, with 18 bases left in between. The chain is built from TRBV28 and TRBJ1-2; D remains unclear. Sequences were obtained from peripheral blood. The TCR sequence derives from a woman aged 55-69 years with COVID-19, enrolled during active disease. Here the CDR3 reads CASSILGFGGGYTF. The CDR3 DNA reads TGTGCCAGCAGCATTCTGGGGTTTGGAGGTGGCTACACCTTC.